Listed below are T cell receptor beta chains from one sample, sequenced in a study of cytomegalovirus exposure and HLA in healthy donors. Generated by immunoSEQ multiplex PCR, the TCRdb table keeps only in-frame clones and is missing some. The profile covers 200,000 to 250,000 clones, with roughly four fifths appearing a single time and about 3% taken by the ten largest. The source material was PBMCs. These receptors all come from a woman aged 40-49 years in good health and CMV-seronegative. CDR3s include the opening cysteine and the closing phenylalanine or tryptophan. D genes are given only for firm matches. Expanded clones get a size class; other rows say once, few or many, or leave the size out.

v_gene: TRBV19
abundance: .
d_gene: TRBD2
j_gene: TRBJ2-1
CDR3nt: TGTGCCAGTACATATAGCGGGTCCTACAATGAGCAGTTCTTC
CDR3aa: CASTYSGSYNEQFF

v_gene: TRBV28
abundance: .
d_gene: TRBD1
j_gene: TRBJ1-2
CDR3nt: TGTGCCAGCAAAGGTCCCGGGACAGGCTCTAACTATGGCTACACCTTC
CDR3aa: CASKGPGTGSNYGYTF

v_gene: TRBV19
abundance: .
d_gene: TRBD1
j_gene: TRBJ1-5
CDR3nt: TGTGCCAGTAGTACTAACGGACAGGGGGCTGGTCAGCCCCAGCATTTT
CDR3aa: CASSTNGQGAGQPQHF

v_gene: TRBV29-1
abundance: .
d_gene: .
j_gene: TRBJ2-5
CDR3nt: TGCAGCGCCCTAGTTCCAGGGGCCCGGGGAGAGACCCAGTACTTC
CDR3aa: CSALVPGARGETQYF

v_gene: TRBV2
abundance: few
d_gene: .
j_gene: TRBJ2-5
CDR3nt: TGTGCCAGCAGTGAAAGGGGGGAGGGGACCCAGTACTTC
CDR3aa: CASSERGEGTQYF

v_gene: TRBV2
abundance: .
d_gene: TRBD2
j_gene: TRBJ2-3
CDR3nt: TGTGCCGGCAGTGATAAAGCGGGAGGCACAGATACGCAGTATTTT
CDR3aa: CAGSDKAGGTDTQYF

v_gene: TRBV6-5
abundance: .
d_gene: TRBD2
j_gene: TRBJ2-7
CDR3nt: TGTGCCAGCAGTTACGCGCTAGCGGGAGGCGAGCAGTACTTC
CDR3aa: CASSYALAGGEQYF

v_gene: TRBV5-1
abundance: .
d_gene: .
j_gene: TRBJ1-2
CDR3nt: TGCGCCAGCAGCTTGGGAGATCGGAGCTATGGCTACACCTTC
CDR3aa: CASSLGDRSYGYTF

v_gene: TRBV10-3
abundance: .
d_gene: .
j_gene: TRBJ1-1
CDR3nt: TGTGCCATCAGGACAGAAAAGAACACTGAAGCTTTCTTT
CDR3aa: CAIRTEKNTEAFF

v_gene: TRBV25-1
abundance: .
d_gene: .
j_gene: TRBJ2-3
CDR3nt: TGTGCCAGCAGTGTCCCCTCGCCTAGAGATACGCAGTATTTT
CDR3aa: CASSVPSPRDTQYF

v_gene: TRBV28
abundance: .
d_gene: .
j_gene: TRBJ1-3
CDR3nt: TGTGCCAGCATACCCCGGGGGAGAGGAAACACCATATATTTT
CDR3aa: CASIPRGRGNTIYF

v_gene: TRBV27
abundance: few
d_gene: TRBD1
j_gene: TRBJ2-7
CDR3nt: TGTGCCAGCAGTCCCCGGGACAGGGGCATGTACGAGCAGTACTTC
CDR3aa: CASSPRDRGMYEQYF

v_gene: TRBV28
abundance: once
d_gene: .
j_gene: TRBJ1-2
CDR3nt: TGTGCCAGCAGTTTTAGACAGGAGGACCTCTCTTACTCTTATGGCTACACCTTC
CDR3aa: CASSFRQEDLSYSYGYTF

v_gene: TRBV4-1
abundance: .
d_gene: .
j_gene: TRBJ2-1
CDR3nt: TGCGCCAGCAGCCAAACTGGTTACAATGAGCAGTTCTTC
CDR3aa: CASSQTGYNEQFF

v_gene: TRBV6-5
abundance: .
d_gene: .
j_gene: TRBJ2-5
CDR3nt: TGTGCCAGCAGTTACAGGTCGCGGGTGTCGGGGACCCAGTACTTC
CDR3aa: CASSYRSRVSGTQYF

v_gene: TRBV10-3
abundance: few
d_gene: .
j_gene: TRBJ2-1
CDR3nt: TGTGCCATCAGGAATAGCGGCAGCTCCTACAATGAGCAGTTCTTC
CDR3aa: CAIRNSGSSYNEQFF

v_gene: TRBV7-9
abundance: .
d_gene: .
j_gene: TRBJ1-4
CDR3nt: TGTTCCAGCAGCTTACTTCCGGAAAAACTGTTTTTT
CDR3aa: CSSSLLPEKLFF

v_gene: TRBV10-3
abundance: .
d_gene: TRBD2
j_gene: TRBJ2-5
CDR3nt: TGTGCCATCAGTGAGTCTTATGCAACCCTAGCGGGAGGAGGGGAGACCCAGTACTTC
CDR3aa: CAISESYATLAGGGETQYF

v_gene: TRBV5-1
abundance: .
d_gene: .
j_gene: TRBJ2-3
CDR3nt: TGCGCCAGCAGCAAGGACATCGATTCCTCAGATACGCAGTATTTT
CDR3aa: CASSKDIDSSDTQYF

v_gene: TRBV28
abundance: .
d_gene: .
j_gene: TRBJ1-5
CDR3nt: TGTGCCAGCAGTCGGACGGCCGGGGTAAGCAATCAGCCCCAGCATTTT
CDR3aa: CASSRTAGVSNQPQHF

v_gene: TRBV19
abundance: .
d_gene: .
j_gene: TRBJ2-1
CDR3nt: TGTGCCAGTAGTATGGCCTTACTTACCAAAGGAGGTGAGCAGTTCTTC
CDR3aa: CASSMALLTKGGEQFF

v_gene: TRBV4-1
abundance: .
d_gene: .
j_gene: TRBJ1-1
CDR3nt: TGCGCCAGCACGCTAGGGGTGGTTAAGGACACTGAAGCTTTCTTT
CDR3aa: CASTLGVVKDTEAFF

v_gene: TRBV5-4
abundance: .
d_gene: .
j_gene: TRBJ1-2
CDR3nt: TGTGCCAGCAGCCTGGGACACGTTTATGGCTACACCTTC
CDR3aa: CASSLGHVYGYTF

v_gene: TRBV19
abundance: .
d_gene: .
j_gene: TRBJ1-2
CDR3nt: TGTGCCAGTAGTATAGTAGCCGGGGGCTATGGCTACACCTTC
CDR3aa: CASSIVAGGYGYTF

v_gene: TRBV27
abundance: .
d_gene: .
j_gene: TRBJ1-2
CDR3nt: TGTGCCAGCAGTCCAACCTCGGGGAGATTCTATGGCTACACCTTC
CDR3aa: CASSPTSGRFYGYTF

v_gene: TRBV10-3
abundance: once
d_gene: .
j_gene: TRBJ2-7
CDR3nt: TGTGCCACCTCGGGAGCGGGTATCGTCTACGAGCAGTACTTC
CDR3aa: CATSGAGIVYEQYF

v_gene: TRBV29-1
abundance: few
d_gene: .
j_gene: TRBJ1-3
CDR3nt: TGCAGCGGTCACGGGGGATACTCTGGAAACACCATATATTTT
CDR3aa: CSGHGGYSGNTIYF

v_gene: TRBV5-1
abundance: once
d_gene: .
j_gene: TRBJ1-1
CDR3nt: TGCGCCAGCAGCTTGGCGTCAGGGTCCATGAACACTGAAGCTTTCTTT
CDR3aa: CASSLASGSMNTEAFF

v_gene: TRBV9
abundance: .
d_gene: .
j_gene: TRBJ1-1
CDR3nt: TGTGCCAGCAGCGTAGCTAAAAACACTGAAGCTTTCTTT
CDR3aa: CASSVAKNTEAFF

v_gene: TRBV7-2
abundance: once
d_gene: TRBD2
j_gene: TRBJ2-7
CDR3nt: TGTGCCAGCACCCGGGGGGCTAGCGGGAATGCCTACGAGCAGTACTTC
CDR3aa: CASTRGASGNAYEQYF

v_gene: TRBV30
abundance: .
d_gene: TRBD1
j_gene: TRBJ2-5
CDR3nt: TGTGCCTGGAGTATAGCAGGGGGCCAAGAGACCCAGTACTTC
CDR3aa: CAWSIAGGQETQYF

v_gene: TRBV7-2
abundance: .
d_gene: .
j_gene: TRBJ2-2
CDR3nt: TGTGCCTCCGCGGGTGGGGTCTCAAACACCGGGGAGCTGTTTTTT
CDR3aa: CASAGGVSNTGELFF

v_gene: TRBV6-5
abundance: once
d_gene: .
j_gene: TRBJ2-1
CDR3nt: TGTGCCAGCAGTTACTCGACGGGAGCCTCCTACAATGAGCAGTTCTTC
CDR3aa: CASSYSTGASYNEQFF

v_gene: TRBV7-2
abundance: .
d_gene: .
j_gene: TRBJ1-4
CDR3nt: TGTGCCAGCAGCTTATTTGGCCCTGGTGAAAAACTGTTTTTT
CDR3aa: CASSLFGPGEKLFF

v_gene: TRBV14
abundance: once
d_gene: TRBD2
j_gene: TRBJ2-1
CDR3nt: TGTGCCAGCAGCCAGCTAGCGGGAGGGTGGAATGAGCAGTTCTTC
CDR3aa: CASSQLAGGWNEQFF

v_gene: TRBV6-1
abundance: .
d_gene: .
j_gene: TRBJ2-3
CDR3nt: TGTGCCAGCAGGGGCCGGACAGCTAGCACAGATACGCAGTATTTT
CDR3aa: CASRGRTASTDTQYF

v_gene: TRBV18
abundance: .
d_gene: .
j_gene: TRBJ2-1
CDR3nt: TGTGCCAGCTCACCAGCCTTGGGCAACAATGAGCAGTTCTTC
CDR3aa: CASSPALGNNEQFF